This TCR beta chain was documented in a study of CD8 T cells in ankylosing spondylitis. Study findings and constraints: Roughly eight highly homologous variants made up a TCR beta motif that seemed to typify ankylosing spondylitis blood. The study looked at matched synovial fluid samples from ankylosing spondylitis patients. Disease-linked clones were reported to be significantly enriched there.

Libraries for TCR beta were made by quantitative 5'-RACE with molecular barcodes. TCRdb ran MiXCR on the 5' RACE reads and lists one entry per CDR3 protein. The sample consists of approximately 520,000 distinct CDR3 sequences, less than 6% of them appearing once. With respect to this clonotype: Its antigen is undetermined.

Germline V lookup: CDR1 SGDLS, CDR2 YYNGEE. The germline V and J ends were trimmed by 3 bases and 0 bases, with 31 bases remaining between them. The CDR3 spans 22 residues. Input material: blood, either unsorted or a sorted T cell fraction (not recorded which). The origin of this receptor is a male donor with ankylosing spondylitis. This chain joins TRBV9 and TRBJ2-1, with D tentatively TRBD2 (7 bases). The CDR3 is CASSEKSSHPTEGGVSYNEQFF. CDR3 nucleotides: TGTGCCAGCAGCGAAAAGAGTTCCCACCCGACTGAGGGGGGGGTCTCCTACAATGAGCAGTTCTTC.